This T cell receptor (beta chain) was recovered during a study of tumour-infiltrating T cells in Burkitt lymphoma. The overall study: The Burkitt lymphoma cohort spanned all epidemiological subtypes. Study observations and caveats: Public clonotypes, several, appeared across numerous Burkitt lymphoma patients.

Germline V gene lookup returns CDR1 SGHRS and CDR2 YFSETQ. The CDR3 consists of 12 residues. Trimming left V 8 bases short and J 5 bases short, with 13 bases between. In regard to this clone: Antigen specificity is unknown.

Libraries were prepared by immunoSEQ multiplex PCR; TCRdb keeps only in-frame clonotypes and omits some of them. Of roughly 1,200 clones detected, approximately 17% appear once; the ten largest clones hold about 47%. Sequenced material: tumor tissue. The clonotype comes from a human donor with Burkitt lymphoma. V is TRBV5-1 and J is TRBJ1-2, with D perhaps TRBD1 (5 bases). CDR3 loop: CASGAQEYGYTF. The CDR3 nucleotides are TGCGCCAGTGGGGCCCAGGAGTATGGCTACACCTTC.